The 19 T cell receptor beta chains given below trace back to one sample, sequenced in a study of shared clonotypes between healthy human individuals. This table comes from immunoSEQ multiplex PCR, and its TCRdb copy is limited to in-frame clones, with some not included. The repertoire holds millions of clones, with 85% to 95% as singletons. Specimen: naive CD4+ T cells from PBMCs. Subset described: CD45RA+ positively selected. Receptors were obtained from a man between 18 and 29 years old in good health. Some clones in this sample may be carry-over from other donors' samples.

The chain is built from TRBV6-1 and TRBJ2-7; no clear D. Per germline, CDR1 MNHNS and CDR2 SASEGT. The CDR3 has 14 amino acids. Trimming removed 3 bases at V and 2 bases at J, with 11 bases between. The CDR3 sequence: CASSDPTATYEQYF. In DNA, the CDR3 is TGTGCCAGCAGTGACCCGACGGCTACCTACGAGCAGTACTTC.

This rearrangement joins TRBV18 to TRBJ1-5, with D maybe TRBD1 (5 bases). The CDR3 covers 14 residues. CDR1 and CDR2 (germline): KGHSH, LQKENI. The germline V and J ends were trimmed by 5 bases and 0 bases, with 8 bases remaining between them. The CDR3, as DNA: TGTGCCAGCTCAGACAGTTATAGCAATCAGCCCCAGCATTTT. This gives the protein CASSDSYSNQPQHF.

The J gene is TRBJ2-7, the V gene TRBV7-9, with TRBD1 as a possible D gene (6 bases). V was trimmed by 6 bases and J by 0 bases, leaving 15 bases between them. Germline V CDR1 and CDR2: SEHNR, FQNEAQ (reference sequence). The CDR3 consists of 15 residues. The CDR3 DNA follows: TGTGCCAGCAGTCGAACCGGGACACGCTCCTACGAGCAGTACTTC. The encoded protein is CASSRTGTRSYEQYF. Variable domain in full (rest from reference TRBV7-9 and TRBJ2-7): DTGVSQNPRHKITKRGQNVTFRCDPISEHNRLYWYRQTLGQGPEFLTYFQNEAQLEKSRLLSDRFSAERPKGSFSTLEIQRTEQGDSAMYLCASSRTGTRSYEQYFGPGTRLTVT.

On this clone: Other DNA sequences from this sample encode an identical CDR3 as well. The J gene is TRBJ2-1, the V gene TRBV5-1; D not certain. Per germline, CDR1 SGHRS and CDR2 YFSETQ. The CDR3 extends over 14 amino acids. Deletions cut 2 bases from V and 5 bases from J, with 11 bases between. Here the CDR3 DNA reads TGCGCCAGCAGCTTTATCTCAGGCGACAATGAGCAGTTCTTC. Protein sequence: CASSFISGDNEQFF.

The rearrangement joins TRBV30 to TRBJ2-7; TRBD2 matches at 9 bases. The CDR3 covers 14 residues. Germline lookup yields CDR1 GTSNPN and CDR2 SVGIG (reference sequence). Unmatched junction bases numbered 9, after V lost 4 bases and J lost 5 bases. Here the CDR3 reads CAWIPGLAPNEQYF. The CDR3 bases are TGTGCCTGGATCCCCGGACTAGCGCCCAACGAGCAGTACTTC.

The chain recombines TRBV28 with TRBJ1-2, with 7 bases aligning to TRBD1. V lost 4 bases, J lost 4 bases, and 6 bases stayed unmatched. The CDR3 is made up of 14 amino acids. CDR1 is MDHEN and CDR2 is SYDVKM in the germline V gene. The CDR3 DNA sequence: TGTGCCAGCAGTTCTAGCGCAGGGGGCTATGGCTACACCTTC. It translates to CASSSSAGGYGYTF.

The chain is built from TRBV7-3 and TRBJ1-2; D is perhaps TRBD1 (5 bases). Trimming stripped 2 bases from V and 4 bases from J, with 20 bases between. This CDR3 contains 17 residues. CDR1 is SGHTA, CDR2 FQGTGA, per germline. As DNA, the CDR3 is TGTGCCAGCAGCTTAGGCTTAGTGCAGGGAAGCCTCTATGGCTACACCTTC. This translates into CASSLGLVQGSLYGYTF.

The chain carries TRBV29-1 and TRBJ2-3; 8 positions agree with TRBD1. Trimming removed 8 bases from V and 0 bases from J; junction bases left unmatched: 7. This CDR3 is built from 14 residues. The germline V gene encodes CDR1 SQVTM and CDR2 ANQGSEA. The CDR3 DNA is TGCAGCTGCGGGCAGGGGGCCAGCACAGATACGCAGTATTTT. Protein product: CSCGQGASTDTQYF.

The rearrangement links TRBV2 to TRBJ1-1; TRBD1 aligns across 8 bases. Germline-derived CDR1 and CDR2 are SNHLY and FYNNEI. The CDR3 totals 15 residues. The ends lost 8 bases at V and 5 bases at J; junction bases unmatched: 13. In DNA form, the CDR3 reads TGTGCCAGCGGACAGGGAAGGTTAGTGGGGACTGAAGCTTTCTTT. Translating it yields CASGQGRLVGTEAFF.

This chain connects TRBV15 to TRBJ1-4; D is possibly TRBD1 (5 bases). CDR1 LNHNV and CDR2 YYDKDF come from the germline V gene (reference sequence). The CDR3 extends over 14 amino acids. V dropped 6 bases and J dropped 5 bases, with 13 bases sitting between them. CDR3 in amino acids: CATSYGGRNEKLFF. The CDR3 DNA reads as TGTGCCACCAGTTACGGGGGGAGGAATGAAAAACTGTTTTTT.

The CDR3 bases are TGTGCCAGCAGAGTACTAGAAACCGGGGAGCTGTTTTTT. This encodes CASRVLETGELFF. The rearrangement joins TRBV9 to TRBJ2-2; D may be TRBD2 (5 bases). CDR1 and CDR2 (germline): SGDLS, YYNGEE. The CDR3 runs 13 residues. Trimming left V 5 bases short and J 5 bases short, with 10 bases between. Full variable domain (remainder filled in from reference TRBV9 and TRBJ2-2): DSGVTQTPKHLITATGQRVTLRCSPRSGDLSVYWYQQSLDQGLQFLIQYYNGEERAKGNILERFSAQQFPDLHSELNLSSLELGDSALYFCASRVLETGELFFGEGSRLTVL.

This clone was found once. This chain uses TRBV7-8 with TRBJ1-1; a weak D match, TRBD1 (5 bases). V gave up 3 bases and J gave up 0 bases, with 11 bases separating them. The CDR3 sequence is 15 residues long. The V gene's germline CDR1 is SGHVS and CDR2 FQNEAQ. The CDR3 DNA is TGTGCCAGCAGCTTCGGGGGAGGCATGAACACTGAAGCTTTCTTT. Its translation: CASSFGGGMNTEAFF.

V and J are TRBV25-1 and TRBJ1-2, with TRBD1 identical over 10 bases. The germline CDR1 and CDR2 sequences are MGHDK and SYGVNS. V shed 4 bases and J 4 bases; nucleotides not matched to a gene: 6. CDR3 size: 15 residues. In nucleotides, the CDR3 is TGTGCCAGCAGTGCGCCGGGACAGGGGAGCTATGGCTACACCTTC. It codes for CASSAPGQGSYGYTF.

Remarks on this clone: Other DNA sequences in the same sample also yield this CDR3. V is TRBV10-1 and J is TRBJ2-7; D tentatively fits TRBD1 or TRBD2 (5 bases each). The germline V gene has CDR1 WNHNN and CDR2 SYGVQD (reference sequence). This CDR3 is built from 14 residues. The V gene lost 2 bases and the J gene lost 2 bases, with 10 bases spanning the gap. CDR3: CASSEGGGTYEQYF. For the CDR3, the DNA is TGCGCCAGCAGTGAGGGGGGTGGAACCTACGAGCAGTACTTC.

The V and J genes are TRBV7-3 and TRBJ2-1; D may be TRBD1 (5 bases). Trimming removed 3 bases at V and 3 bases at J, with 15 bases between. CDR1 is SGHTA, CDR2 FQGTGA, per germline. The CDR3 is 16 amino acids. CDR3 residues: CASSLGQGEVYNEQFF. Written as DNA, the CDR3 is TGTGCCAGCAGCTTGGGGCAGGGCGAGGTCTACAATGAGCAGTTCTTC.

This rearrangement joins TRBV5-3 to TRBJ2-2; D not resolved. TRBV5-3 qualifies as an ORF whose function is uncertain. The CDR3 has 15 residues. V was clipped by 0 bases and J by 2 bases, with 8 bases between them. DNA of the CDR3: TGTGCCAGAAGCTTGGTGCAGGCCAACACCGGGGAGCTGTTTTTT. Translating it yields CARSLVQANTGELFF.

This chain uses TRBV5-1 with TRBJ2-5; 7 nucleotides align to TRBD2. Germline assignment: CDR1 SGHRS and CDR2 YFSETQ. The CDR3 sequence is 14 residues long. V was clipped by 2 bases and J by 3 bases; unmatched bases: 4. The CDR3 nucleotides are TGCGCCAGCAGCTTACCTAGCGGTGAAGAGACCCAGTACTTC. As protein: CASSLPSGEETQYF.

The rearrangement links TRBV4-3 to TRBJ2-7, with D hard to call. This CDR3 has 14 residues. V gave up 0 bases and J gave up 4 bases, with 10 bases separating them. Germline loops: CDR1 LGHNA, CDR2 YSLEER. The DNA of the CDR3 is TGCGCCAGCAGCCAAGATAATTGGATATACGAGCAGTACTTC. Its protein product is CASSQDNWIYEQYF.

The chain has TRBV6-1 and TRBJ2-7; 10 bases are shared with TRBD2. This CDR3 has 13 amino acids. Unmatched junction bases numbered 2, after V lost 5 bases and J lost 4 bases. Germline CDR1 and CDR2: MNHNS and SASEGT. The CDR3 DNA reads as TGTGCCAGCAGTTTAGCGGGAGGTTACGAGCAGTACTTC. Protein product: CASSLAGGYEQYF.